These 18 T cell receptor beta chains originate from one sample sequenced in a study of blood T cell repertoires in COVID-19. Here immunoSEQ multiplex PCR was the method, and the copy in TCRdb shows in-frame clones only, minus some. The data hold under 450,000 clones, with approximately 90% observed a single time. The sequencing sample was made of PBMCs or T cells enriched from blood (not recorded which). Receptor source: a woman in her thirties or forties who had been exposed to COVID-19.

This chain connects TRBV27 to TRBJ2-7, with 9 bases matching TRBD2. CDR3 length: 16 amino acids. V lost 2 bases, J lost 5 bases, and 10 bases stayed unmatched. Germline CDR1 is MNHEY and CDR2 is SMNVEV (reference sequence). CDR3 sequence (DNA): TGTGCCAGCAGTTTAGGGGGTACTGGGACTAGCAACGAGCAGTACTTC. This translates into CASSLGGTGTSNEQYF.

V gene TRBV5-1 combines with J gene TRBJ1-5; TRBD1 might be the D (5 bases). V was shortened by 0 bases and J by 3 bases, with 10 bases between the two germline ends. This CDR3 comprises 15 residues. CDR1 is SGHRS and CDR2 is YFSETQ in the germline V gene. The CDR3 protein is CASSLAGGNNQPQHF. The CDR3 nucleotides are TGCGCCAGCAGCTTGGCGGGGGGGAACAATCAGCCCCAGCATTTT. The whole variable domain, remainder taken from reference TRBV5-1 and TRBJ1-5, is KAGVTQTPRYLIKTRGQQVTLSCSPISGHRSVSWYQQTPGQGLQFLFEYFSETQRNKGNFPGRFSGRQFSNSRSEMNVSTLELGDSALYLCASSLAGGNNQPQHFGDGTRLSIL.

The chain couples TRBV5-6 to TRBJ1-2; 8 bases line up with TRBD1. Trimming removed 7 bases from V and 5 bases from J; junction bases left unmatched: 10. CDR3 length: 14 amino acids. Germline CDR1 and CDR2: SGHDT and YYEEEE. The CDR3: CASRGTGGGYGYTF. The DNA for the CDR3 is TGTGCCAGCCGCGGAACAGGGGGAGGTTATGGCTACACCTTC. The variable domain in full, completed from reference TRBV5-6 and TRBJ1-2, reads DAGVTQSPTHLIKTRGQQVTLRCSPKSGHDTVSWYQQALGQGPQFIFQYYEEEERQRGNFPDRFSGHQFPNYSSELNVNALLLGDSALYLCASRGTGGGYGYTFGSGTRLTVV.

The V call is TRBV19, the J call TRBJ1-6; TRBD1 matches at 10 bases. Trimming took 6 bases from V and 7 from J; bases not matched to a gene: 0. Looked up from germline, CDR1 is LNHDA and CDR2 is SQIVND (reference sequence). The CDR3 loop spans 13 amino acids. The DNA for the CDR3 is TGTGCCAGTAGGGACAGGGGGAATTCACCCCTCCACTTT. Translating it yields CASRDRGNSPLHF.

The chain has TRBV6-2 or TRBV6-3 and TRBJ2-5, with 10 bases fitting TRBD2. Germline V gives CDR1 MNHEY, CDR2 SVGEGT. The V gene end was trimmed by 2 bases and the J gene end by 5 bases; junction bases not matched to a gene: 14. The length of the CDR3 is 18 residues. The CDR3 sequence: CASSYPLTSGRARETQYF. CDR3 nucleotide sequence: TGTGCCAGCAGTTACCCGTTGACTAGCGGGCGGGCCAGGGAGACCCAGTACTTC.

This chain uses TRBV5-1 with TRBJ1-2; 8 positions agree with TRBD1. V gave up 0 bases and J gave up 4 bases; unmatched junction bases: 2. This CDR3 has 14 amino acids. In germline, CDR1 is SGHRS, CDR2 YFSETQ. The chain's CDR3 is CASSLGTGSYGYTF. The CDR3 DNA is TGCGCCAGCAGCTTGGGGACAGGGTCCTATGGCTACACCTTC.

This clone was observed a few times. A junction boundary mismatches the germline segment, possibly from a read error. The chain carries TRBV5-1 and TRBJ2-7; 13 nucleotides line up with TRBD2. Germline CDR1 SGHRS, CDR2 YFSETQ. The CDR3 consists of 14 residues. The CDR3: CASSSGLAGAPSDF. The CDR3 DNA is TGCGCCAGCAGCTCAGGACTAGCGGGGGCCCCTTCGGACTTC.

This clone was found once. CDR3 nucleotides: TGTGCCAGCAGCCAGGGACAGGCCCTCTATGGCTACACCTTC. This translates into CASSQGQALYGYTF. The chain links TRBV5-4 to TRBJ1-2, with TRBD1 matching 8 bases. Per germline, CDR1 SGHNT and CDR2 YYREEE (reference sequence). CDR3 size: 14 residues. J gave up 4 bases and V 4 bases, and 6 bases lay outside the gene matches.

The V gene is TRBV21-1, the J gene TRBJ2-7; the table calls TRBD1, which could not be checked here. TRBV21-1 is a pseudogene. CDR3 size: 13 residues. CDR3 nucleotides: TGTGCCATCGCGACAGGGACTCTTTACGAGCAGTACTTC. This encodes CAIATGTLYEQYF.

This clone was observed a single time. The genes are TRBV13 and TRBJ1-2, with 7 bases lining up with TRBD1. The germline V gene encodes CDR1 PRHDT and CDR2 FYEKMQ (reference sequence). There are 15 residues in the CDR3. The V and J ends lost 1 base and 3 bases, in that order; junction bases with no gene match: 5. This CDR3 reads CASSLAGGPHYGYTF. CDR3 DNA: TGTGCCAGCAGCTTAGCAGGGGGGCCCCACTATGGCTACACCTTC.

The chain combines TRBV14 with TRBJ2-3, with 11 nucleotides matching TRBD1. CDR1 is SGHDN, CDR2 FVKESK, per germline. CDR3 length equals 15 residues. V lost 5 bases and J lost 2; bases outside the gene matches: 3. In DNA, the CDR3 is TGTGCCAGCAGCTGGGACAGGGGGACCACAGATACGCAGTATTTT. This translates into CASSWDRGTTDTQYF.

The chain is built from TRBV5-1 and TRBJ1-1; 7 nucleotides match TRBD1. CDR3 length: 15 amino acids. Germline CDR1 reads SGHRS; CDR2 reads YFSETQ. The J segment lost 1 base and the V segment lost 8 bases, leaving 11 bases of the junction unmatched. CDR3 in DNA: TGCGCCAGTACGAAAGGGGGCGCCCGGAACACTGAAGCTTTCTTT. Translating it yields CASTKGGARNTEAFF.

The chain uses TRBV20-1 and TRBJ2-7; D not certain. CDR1 and CDR2 (germline): DFQATT, SNEGSKA (reference sequence). This CDR3 spans 11 amino acids. V lost 1 base to trimming and J lost 2 bases, with 3 bases between them. For the CDR3, the DNA is TGCAGTGCTAGAGGGCCCTACGAGCAGTACTTC. Its protein is CSARGPYEQYF.

The chain links TRBV19 to TRBJ1-5; D might be TRBD1 (5 bases). V lost 7 bases and J lost 1, with 11 bases in between. The CDR3 sequence is 14 residues long. Germline V gene data show CDR1 as LNHDA and CDR2 as SQIVND (reference sequence). CDR3 residues: CASTSPGSNQPQHF. DNA for the CDR3: TGTGCCAGTACCTCGCCAGGGAGCAATCAGCCCCAGCATTTT.

The chain is built from TRBV14 and TRBJ2-2; 7 bases line up with TRBD1. The CDR3 is 17 amino acids. V was clipped by 4 bases and J by 4 bases; unmatched bases: 12. Per the germline V gene, CDR1 is SGHDN and CDR2 is FVKESK. The CDR3 loop is CASSPNRGTVLTGELFF. CDR3 sequence (DNA): TGTGCCAGCAGCCCTAACAGGGGTACGGTTCTCACCGGGGAGCTGTTTTTT.

V gene TRBV3-1 (or the pseudogene TRBV3-2) combines with J gene TRBJ1-6; D is unclear. CDR3 length equals 14 residues. CDR1 and CDR2 from the germline V gene are LGHDT and YNNKEL (reference sequence). V was clipped by 3 bases and J by 10 bases, with 13 bases between them. The CDR3 coding sequence is TGTGCCAGCAGCCAGGGAGTCCCATCCTCACCCCTCCACTTT. This gives the protein CASSQGVPSSPLHF.

The chain links TRBV9 to TRBJ2-7; 9 bases map to TRBD2. Trimming removed 6 bases from V and 0 bases from J; junction bases left unmatched: 4. The CDR3 consists of 14 residues. In germline, CDR1 is SGDLS, CDR2 YYNGEE. The CDR3 loop reads CASKREVDSYEQYF. CDR3 nucleotide sequence: TGTGCCAGCAAGCGGGAGGTCGACTCCTACGAGCAGTACTTC.

The rearrangement joins TRBV4-3 to TRBJ2-1; 12 positions match TRBD2. The J segment lost 4 bases and the V segment lost 1 base, leaving 2 bases of the junction unmatched. The length of the CDR3 is 16 residues. Per germline, CDR1 LGHNA and CDR2 YSLEER. CDR3 coding DNA: TGCGCCAGCAGCCAAGTCGGACTAGCGGGATACAATGAGCAGTTCTTC. The encoded protein is CASSQVGLAGYNEQFF.